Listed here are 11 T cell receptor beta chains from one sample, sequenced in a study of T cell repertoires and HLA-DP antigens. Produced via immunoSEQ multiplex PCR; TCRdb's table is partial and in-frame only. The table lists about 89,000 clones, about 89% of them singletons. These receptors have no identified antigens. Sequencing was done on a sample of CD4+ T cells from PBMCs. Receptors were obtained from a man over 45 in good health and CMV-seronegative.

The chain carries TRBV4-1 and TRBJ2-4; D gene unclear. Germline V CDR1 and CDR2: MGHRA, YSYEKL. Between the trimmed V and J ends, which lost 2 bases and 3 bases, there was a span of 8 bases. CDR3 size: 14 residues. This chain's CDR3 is CASSQNRNKNIQYF. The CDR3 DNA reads TGCGCCAGCAGCCAAAACAGAAACAAAAACATTCAGTACTTC.

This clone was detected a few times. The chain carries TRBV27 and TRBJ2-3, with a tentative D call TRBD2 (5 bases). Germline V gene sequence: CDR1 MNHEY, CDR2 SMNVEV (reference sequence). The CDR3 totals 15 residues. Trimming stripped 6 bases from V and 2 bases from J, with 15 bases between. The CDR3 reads CASSLREIYTDTQYF. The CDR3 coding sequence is TGTGCCAGCAGCCTACGGGAAATATACACAGATACGCAGTATTTT.

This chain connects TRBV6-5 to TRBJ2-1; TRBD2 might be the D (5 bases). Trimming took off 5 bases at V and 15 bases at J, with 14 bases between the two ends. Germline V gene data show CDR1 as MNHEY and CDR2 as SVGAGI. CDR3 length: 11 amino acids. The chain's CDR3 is CASSVSGAPFF. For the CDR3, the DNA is TGTGCCAGCAGTGTCAGCGGTGCACCGTTCTTC.

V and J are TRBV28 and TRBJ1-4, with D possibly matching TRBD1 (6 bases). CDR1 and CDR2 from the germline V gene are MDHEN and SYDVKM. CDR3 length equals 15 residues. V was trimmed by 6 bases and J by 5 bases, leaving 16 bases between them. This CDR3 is CASSSPGERNEKLFF. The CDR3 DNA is TGTGCCAGCAGCTCTCCAGGGGAAAGAAATGAAAAACTGTTTTTT.

The CDR3 is CASSDRSSHHNEQFF. The CDR3 nucleotides are TGTGCCAGCAGTGATAGGTCATCCCACCATAATGAGCAGTTCTTC. This chain links TRBV2 with TRBJ2-1; D uncertain. The CDR3 sequence is 15 residues long. Trimming stripped 3 bases from V and 7 bases from J, with 16 bases between. The germline gives CDR1 SNHLY, CDR2 FYNNEI.

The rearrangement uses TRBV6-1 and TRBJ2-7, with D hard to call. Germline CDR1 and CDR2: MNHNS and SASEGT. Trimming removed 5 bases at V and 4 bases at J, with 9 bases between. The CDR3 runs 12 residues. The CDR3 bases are TGTGCCAGCAGTTCTCAAGGTTACGAGCAGTACTTC. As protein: CASSSQGYEQYF.

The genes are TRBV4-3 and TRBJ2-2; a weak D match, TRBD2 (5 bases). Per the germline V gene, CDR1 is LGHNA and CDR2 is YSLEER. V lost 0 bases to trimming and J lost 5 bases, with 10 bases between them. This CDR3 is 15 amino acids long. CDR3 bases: TGCGCCAGCAGCCAAGATCCGGGAAGGACCGGGGAGCTGTTTTTT. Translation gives CASSQDPGRTGELFF.

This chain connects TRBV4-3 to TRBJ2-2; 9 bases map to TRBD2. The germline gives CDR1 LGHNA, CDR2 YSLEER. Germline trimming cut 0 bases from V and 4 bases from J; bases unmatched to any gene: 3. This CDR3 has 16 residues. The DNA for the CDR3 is TGCGCCAGCAGCCAAGATCTGCGGGGGGGCACCGGGGAGCTGTTTTTT. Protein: CASSQDLRGGTGELFF.

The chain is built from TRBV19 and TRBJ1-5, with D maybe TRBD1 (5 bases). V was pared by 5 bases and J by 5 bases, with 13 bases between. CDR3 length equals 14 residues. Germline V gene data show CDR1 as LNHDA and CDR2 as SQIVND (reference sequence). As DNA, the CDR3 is TGTGCCAGTAGTTCCCAGGGTGGCCATCAGCCCCAGCATTTT. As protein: CASSSQGGHQPQHF.

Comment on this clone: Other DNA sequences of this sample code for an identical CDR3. The DNA of the CDR3 is TGCGCCAGCAGCCGGCAGGGCGGCACAGATACGCAGTATTTT. Amino acid sequence: CASSRQGGTDTQYF. This chain links TRBV5-1 with TRBJ2-3; D might be TRBD1 (5 bases). The CDR3 covers 14 residues. The germline V and J ends were trimmed by 4 bases and 1 base, with 10 bases remaining between them. CDR1 is SGHRS and CDR2 is YFSETQ in the germline V gene.

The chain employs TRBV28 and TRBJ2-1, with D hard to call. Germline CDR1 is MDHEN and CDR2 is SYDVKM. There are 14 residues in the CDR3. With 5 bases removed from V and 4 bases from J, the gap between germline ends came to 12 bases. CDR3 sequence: CASSLMGLYNEQFF. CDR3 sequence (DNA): TGTGCCAGCAGTCTTATGGGTCTTTACAATGAGCAGTTCTTC.